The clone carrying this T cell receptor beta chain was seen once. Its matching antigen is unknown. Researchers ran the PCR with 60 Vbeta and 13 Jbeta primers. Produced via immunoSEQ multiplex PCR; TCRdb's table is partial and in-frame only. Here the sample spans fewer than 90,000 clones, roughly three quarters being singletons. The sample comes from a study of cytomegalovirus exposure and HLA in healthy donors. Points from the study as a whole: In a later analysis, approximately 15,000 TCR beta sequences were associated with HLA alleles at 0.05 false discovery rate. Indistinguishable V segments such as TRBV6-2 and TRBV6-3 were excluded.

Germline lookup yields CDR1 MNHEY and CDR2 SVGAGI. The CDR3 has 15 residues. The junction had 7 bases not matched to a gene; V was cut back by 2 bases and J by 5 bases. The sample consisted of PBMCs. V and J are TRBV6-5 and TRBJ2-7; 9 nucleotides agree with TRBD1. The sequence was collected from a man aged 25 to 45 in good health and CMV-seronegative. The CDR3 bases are TGTGCCAGCAGTTACCGTCCCGGACAGGGGAACGAGCAGTACTTC. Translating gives CASSYRPGQGNEQYF.